The rows below give T cell receptor beta chains drawn from one sample of a study of T cells after yellow fever vaccination. MiXCR, run by TCRdb on the 5' RACE reads, gives a single entry per CDR3 protein. Among fewer than 450,000 distinct CDR3 sequences listed, 3.5% to 4.5% were seen once. Specimen: PBMCs, collected 5 days after the yellow fever booster vaccination. The receptors originated from a man younger than 35 who received the YFV17D yellow fever vaccine. CDR3s include the opening cysteine and the closing phenylalanine or tryptophan. The order of the fields is D gene, clone size, J gene, V gene, CDR3 DNA, CDR3 protein. D genes are given only for firm matches. Clone size, where shown, is once, few, many, or a class for clones that have expanded.

>TRBD1|.|TRBJ1-5|TRBV7-9
TGTGCCAGCAGCCCAGGGGCCGGGACAGGGGGCAATCAGCCCCAGCATTTT
CASSPGAGTGGNQPQHF
>TRBD1|many|TRBJ2-5|TRBV12-3/TRBV12-4
TGTGCCAGCAGACCCGGGACAGGTCAAGAGACCCAGTACTTC
CASRPGTGQETQYF
>.|many|TRBJ2-1|TRBV5-1
TGCGCCAGCAGAGGGATCGCATACAATGAGCAGTTCTTC
CASRGIAYNEQFF
>TRBD1|.|TRBJ1-2|TRBV3-1
TGTGCCAGCAGCCAACACGACAGGGAGGTTGGCTACACCTTC
CASSQHDREVGYTF
>.|many|TRBJ1-2|TRBV20-1
TGCAGTGCTAGAGATAGGTGGTCAGGGACCTATGGCTACACCTTC
CSARDRWSGTYGYTF
>.|many|TRBJ2-2|TRBV5-1
TGCGCCAGCAGCTTAGCGCAGGGCCCCGGGGAGCTGTTTTTT
CASSLAQGPGELFF
>TRBD1|few|TRBJ2-3|TRBV10-3
TGTGCCATCAGTGCACAGCCGGGACAGGGCCCAGATACGCAGTATTTT
CAISAQPGQGPDTQYF
>TRBD1|.|TRBJ2-7|TRBV6-2/TRBV6-3
TGTGCCAGCTCTACCGGGACAGCCATCTCCTACGAGCAGTACTTC
CASSTGTAISYEQYF
>TRBD2|.|TRBJ2-1|TRBV5-1
TGCGCCAGCAGCTTACCGGGACTAGCTTCCAAAGAGCAGTTCTTC
CASSLPGLASKEQFF
>.|many|TRBJ1-1|TRBV5-1
TGCGCCAGCAGCTTGGTTCGGGACCAAGTCAACGGAGCTTTCTTT
CASSLVRDQVNGAFF
>.|few|TRBJ2-7|TRBV20-1
TGCAGTGCTAGCTCTGGGGCTCTTAGCTCCTACGAGCAGTACTTC
CSASSGALSSYEQYF
>TRBD2|.|TRBJ2-2|TRBV4-2
TGTGCCAGCAGCCGAAAGACACGGGGGGAAAACACCGGGGAGCTGTTTTTT
CASSRKTRGENTGELFF
>.|few|TRBJ2-3|TRBV27
TGTGCCAGCAGTTCCGGGACTCTAAACACAGATACGCAGTATTTT
CASSSGTLNTDTQYF
>TRBD1|many|TRBJ1-2|TRBV20-1
TGCAGTGCTACAGGGGGCTTAAACTATGGCTACACCTTC
CSATGGLNYGYTF
>.|few|TRBJ1-5|TRBV19
TGTGCCAGTAGTAACGGACATATCGCCTCAACGGGCAATCAGCCCCAGCATTTT
CASSNGHIASTGNQPQHF
>.|many|TRBJ1-2|TRBV5-5
TGTGCCAGCAGCTTGGAGCACAGGGCATCCGGCTACACCTTC
CASSLEHRASGYTF
>TRBD2|.|TRBJ2-1|TRBV20-1
TGCAGTGCCCCGCCGGCGGGGGGAAGGAATGAGCAGTTCTTC
CSAPPAGGRNEQFF
>TRBD1|many|TRBJ2-5|TRBV6-5
TGTGCCAGCAGCCGAAACAGGGGGGAAGAGACCCAGTACTTC
CASSRNRGEETQYF
>.|.|TRBJ2-1|TRBV5-4
TGTGCCAGCAGCTTAGCTCAACGGATCTACAATGAGCAGTTCTTC
CASSLAQRIYNEQFF
>.|few|TRBJ1-1|TRBV7-9
TGTGCCAGCAGCCCCGGACGGGGAGGCCCTGAAGCTTTCTTT
CASSPGRGGPEAFF
>TRBD2|few|TRBJ2-5|TRBV27
TGTGCCAGCAGTTTCTATACTAGCCGGGGGGAAGAGACCCAGTACTTC
CASSFYTSRGEETQYF
>TRBD1|many|TRBJ1-3|TRBV7-2
TGTGCCAGCAGCTCGGGACAGGGAAACACCATATATTTT
CASSSGQGNTIYF
>TRBD1|many|TRBJ2-2|TRBV7-8
TGTGCCAGCACCCGGGGACAGACCACCGGGGAGCTGTTTTTT
CASTRGQTTGELFF